Below, 22 T cell receptor beta chains from the same sample are listed, as sequenced in a study of tumor-infiltrating lymphocytes in primary liver carcinoma. Investigators took RNA and DNA out together from roughly 18-30 mg of unsorted bulk tissue. Making TCR beta cDNA involved 400 to 600 ng total RNA and a constant-region primer. Library construction for TCR beta comprised three nested multiplex PCR rounds performed with slightly modified ARM-PCR. Forward primers for TRBV1-TRBV30 and a C-beta reverse primer served the first two PCR rounds, at roughly 10 cycles each. Each CDR3 protein is one row after TCRdb ran MiXCR on the multiplex PCR reads. The sample lists about 64,000 distinct CDR3 sequences; about 65% were seen once. The sequencing input was liver tumor tissue from sampling region 4. Subset noted: tumor region T4, right-lateral pole. The receptors come from a man aged 40-49 years with primary liver carcinoma and hepatitis B virus infection.

To note about this clonotype: Without the conserved terminal phenylalanine or tryptophan, this CDR3 likely stems from a read error. The chain is built from TRBV11-3 and TRBJ2-1; D not certain. Germline V lookup: CDR1 SGHNT, CDR2 YENEEA. V gave up 1 base and J gave up 11 bases, with 12 bases separating them. The CDR3 sequence is 13 residues long. The CDR3 DNA follows: TGTGCCAGCAGCTTAGGGCCTGTGAATAAGCAGTTCCTT. It encodes CASSLGPVNKQFL.

The gene calls are TRBV29-1 and TRBJ1-1; TRBD1 is a possible D gene (5 bases). CDR3 length equals 12 residues. Germline V gene data show CDR1 as SQVTM and CDR2 as ANQGSEA. CDR3 coding DNA: TGCATCATTGACGGGGGTCCCAGGGAGGCTTTCTTT. This codes for CIIDGGPREAFF.

This clonotype is termed hyperexpanded. V and J are TRBV11-2 and TRBJ2-5; 8 positions agree with TRBD2. CDR3 length equals 16 residues. With V trimmed by 5 bases and J by 3 bases, 11 bases remained unmatched. From germline, CDR1 is SGHAT and CDR2 FQNNGV. DNA for the CDR3: TGTGCCAGCAGCCAAACTCCTGGCGGGGGGAAAGAGACCCAGTACTTC. It yields the protein CASSQTPGGGKETQYF. The whole variable domain, remainder taken from reference TRBV11-2 and TRBJ2-5, is EAGVAQSPRYKIIEKRQSVAFWCNPISGHATLYWYQQILGQGPKLLIQFQNNGVVDDSQLPKDRFSAERLKGVDSTLKIQPAKLEDSAVYLCASSQTPGGGKETQYFGPGTRLLVL.

On this clonotype itself: It is likely a read error, because the conserved phenylalanine at the end of the CDR3 is missing. The J gene is TRBJ2-3, the V gene TRBV12-3 or TRBV12-4; 9 nucleotides agree with TRBD1. The length of the CDR3 is 15 residues. V lost 6 bases, J lost 5 bases, and 9 bases stayed unmatched. CDR3 sequence reads: CASRYDTGGGDTQYL. CDR3 in DNA: TGTGCCAGCAGATACGACACAGGGGGCGGAGATACGCAGTATCTT.

As concerns this clonotype: The junction shows a germline mismatch at one end, possibly a read error. V usage is TRBV11-2 and J usage is TRBJ2-3; possibly TRBD1 or TRBD2 for D (6 bases each). The CDR3 extends over 14 amino acids. Germline V gene data show CDR1 as SGHAT and CDR2 as FQNNGV. CDR3 sequence reads: CAISTAGPQGTQYF. In nucleotides, the CDR3 is TGCGCCATTAGCACCGCGGGGCCACAGGGTACGCAGTATTTT.

Comment on this clonotype: No conserved phenylalanine or tryptophan ends this CDR3, so it is likely a read error. The rearrangement links TRBV30 to TRBJ2-7, with 10 positions matching TRBD1. Germline CDR1 and CDR2: GTSNPN and SVGIG (reference sequence). The CDR3 totals 14 residues. In nucleotides, the CDR3 is TGTGTCTGGAGTAATACCGGGACAGGGGACGAGCAGTACTCC. Translated, it gives CVWSNTGTGDEQYS.

The chain links TRBV11-2 to TRBJ2-7, with D possibly being TRBD2 (5 bases). Per germline, CDR1 SGHAT and CDR2 FQNNGV. This CDR3 has 14 amino acids. This chain's CDR3 is CVNSSNGNSYEQYF. Written as DNA, the CDR3 is TGTGTCAACAGCTCTAACGGGAACTCCTACGAGCAGTACTTC.

This chain uses TRBV5-4 with TRBJ1-2, with 8 bases lining up with TRBD1. CDR3 length: 17 residues. Germline loops: CDR1 SGHNT, CDR2 YYREEE (reference sequence). Trimming at V came to 0 bases and at J to 5 bases, leaving 12 bases not matched to a gene. The CDR3 region has the DNA TGTGCCAGCAGCTTGGTTACCTGGACAGGGAACAATTATGGCTACACCTTC. It translates to CASSLVTWTGNNYGYTF.

To note about this clonotype: Sequence at one end of the junction differs from germline and may be a read error. The V and J genes are TRBV9 and TRBJ1-1; 7 nucleotides align to TRBD1. The CDR3 has 15 residues. CDR1 and CDR2 (germline): SGDLS, YYNGEE. In nucleotides, the CDR3 is TGTGCCAGCAGCTTAACCGGGACAGCGAACACTGAAGCTCTCTTT. Encoded protein: CASSLTGTANTEALF.

The rearrangement uses TRBV28 and TRBJ1-3; D perhaps matches TRBD1 (5 bases). Germline lookup yields CDR1 MDHEN and CDR2 SYDVKM. The CDR3 covers 13 residues. Trimming cost V 8 bases and J 8 bases, with 16 bases left between them. The CDR3 DNA is TGTGCCAGCCGGGACGGCCTCACCCACACCATATATTTT. This gives the protein CASRDGLTHTIYF.

About this clonotype: A read error is likely, as this CDR3 ends without the conserved phenylalanine or tryptophan. The V and J genes are TRBV12-3 or TRBV12-4 and TRBJ1-1; no firm D call. V shed 6 bases and J shed 4 bases, with 15 bases lying between them. There are 14 residues in the CDR3. The CDR3 sequence is CASRSTWRVTEAFL. The CDR3 DNA follows: TGTGCCAGCAGGTCGACGTGGAGGGTCACTGAAGCTTTCTTA.

This clonotype occurred many times. The V gene is TRBV7-9, the J gene TRBJ2-3, with TRBD2 as a possible D gene (5 bases). The germline V gene has CDR1 SEHNR and CDR2 FQNEAQ (reference sequence). There are 11 residues in the CDR3. V dropped 3 bases and J dropped 12 bases, with 10 bases sitting between them. CDR3 nucleotides: TGTGCCAGCAGCTTCCTCGGGATTCAGTATTTT. The encoded protein is CASSFLGIQYF.

This clonotype was detected only a few times. The chain couples TRBV11-3 to TRBJ2-3; D is ambiguous. Germline lookup yields CDR1 SGHNT and CDR2 YENEEA. The V end was cut by 5 bases, the J end by 5 bases, with 8 bases between. The CDR3 totals 12 residues. CDR3 sequence: CASSLNEDTQYF. The DNA for the CDR3 is TGTGCCAGCAGCCTCAATGAAGATACGCAGTATTTT. Variable domain in full (rest from reference TRBV11-3 and TRBJ2-3): EAGVVQSPRYKIIEKKQPVAFWCNPISGHNTLYWYLQNLGQGPELLIRYENEEAVDDSQLPKDRFSAERLKGVDSTLKIQPAELGDSAVYLCASSLNEDTQYFGPGTRLTVL.

About this clonotype: The junction departs from the called germline gene at one end, perhaps through a read error. The genes are TRBV11-2 and TRBJ2-3; TRBD1 might be the D (6 bases). CDR1 and CDR2 (germline): SGHAT, FQNNGV. CDR3 size: 16 residues. The CDR3 loop is CASSRRSTGNSDTQYF. In DNA form, the CDR3 reads TGTGCCAGCAGCAGAAGAAGTACAGGGAACTCAGATACGCAGTACTTT.

The CDR3 sequence is CSAEGIGSADTQYF. DNA of the CDR3: TGCAGTGCTGAGGGTATCGGGAGTGCAGATACGCAGTATTTT. The rearrangement joins TRBV29-1 to TRBJ2-3; possible D gene TRBD2, 6 bases. This CDR3 region has 14 residues. Germline lookup yields CDR1 SQVTM and CDR2 ANQGSEA.

This clonotype was seen ten or more times. The rearrangement links TRBV4-3 to TRBJ1-2; a weak D match, TRBD1 (6 bases). Germline loops: CDR1 LGHNA, CDR2 YSLEER. V was cut by 0 bases and J by 6 bases, with 14 bases left in between. The CDR3 runs 15 residues. The DNA for the CDR3 is TGCGCCAGCAGCCAAGATACGCGGGGGCCTCATGGCTACACCTTC. Amino acids: CASSQDTRGPHGYTF.

With regard to this clonotype: The junction differs from germline at one of its ends, possibly a read error. The chain carries TRBV6-1 and TRBJ2-7, with 10 bases matching TRBD1. Germline V gene sequence: CDR1 MNHNS, CDR2 SASEGT. This CDR3 comprises 15 residues. Here the CDR3 reads CASSRTTTGGINQYF. Written as DNA, the CDR3 is TGCGCCAGCAGTCGTACAACGACAGGGGGCATTAACCAGTACTTC.

Remarks on this clonotype: Because it lacks the conserved phenylalanine or tryptophan at the end, this CDR3 is likely a read error. The chain employs TRBV11-2 and TRBJ1-1; 7 bases line up with TRBD1. The germline V gene has CDR1 SGHAT and CDR2 FQNNGV. The CDR3 runs to 16 residues. V lost 5 bases to trimming and J lost 0 bases; unmatched junction nucleotides: 9. The CDR3, as DNA: TGTGCCAGCAGCCTGTCCAGGGGGTTGGTGAACACTGAAGCTTTCATT. Translation: CASSLSRGLVNTEAFI.

In its sample, this clonotype was seen many times. J is TRBJ2-7 and V is TRBV6-5; 9 nucleotides agree with TRBD2. The ends lost 7 bases at V and 2 bases at J; junction bases unmatched: 12. Germline V gene lookup returns CDR1 MNHEY and CDR2 SVGAGI. This CDR3 comprises 16 residues. The CDR3 sequence is CASNLFSGSLAYEQYF. Here the CDR3 DNA reads TGTGCCAGCAATCTCTTTAGCGGGAGCTTAGCCTACGAGCAGTACTTC.

In regard to this clonotype: Since a much larger clone is just one base distant, this may be a read error. The chain employs TRBV12-3 or TRBV12-4 and TRBJ1-2; tentative D call: TRBD1 (6 bases). The CDR3 extends over 14 amino acids. V was cut by 7 bases and J by 6 bases, with 18 bases left in between. Here the CDR3 reads CASNIWGRQDGYTF. DNA of the CDR3: TGTGCCAGCAACATATGGGGGCGCCAGGATGGCTACACCTTC.

This clonotype appeared many times. The gene calls are TRBV7-9 and TRBJ2-2, with D perhaps matching TRBD1 (6 bases). The V and J ends lost 6 bases and 7 bases respectively, with 15 bases between them. From germline, CDR1 is SEHNR and CDR2 FQNEAQ (reference sequence). This CDR3 is built from 14 residues. The CDR3 nucleotides are TGTGCCAGCAGAGACTCAGGGGTTGGCGGGGAGCTGTTTTTT. Translating it yields CASRDSGVGGELFF.

About this clonotype itself: A much larger clone is a single base away; this may be a read error. J is TRBJ2-5 and V is TRBV21-1; TRBD1 was called by the table and not checked on the DNA. TRBV21-1 constitutes a pseudogene. The CDR3 consists of 14 residues. CDR3 amino acids: CASPFTGGAKTQHF. The CDR3 DNA reads TGTGCCAGCCCCTTCACAGGGGGCGCGAAGACCCAGCACTTC.